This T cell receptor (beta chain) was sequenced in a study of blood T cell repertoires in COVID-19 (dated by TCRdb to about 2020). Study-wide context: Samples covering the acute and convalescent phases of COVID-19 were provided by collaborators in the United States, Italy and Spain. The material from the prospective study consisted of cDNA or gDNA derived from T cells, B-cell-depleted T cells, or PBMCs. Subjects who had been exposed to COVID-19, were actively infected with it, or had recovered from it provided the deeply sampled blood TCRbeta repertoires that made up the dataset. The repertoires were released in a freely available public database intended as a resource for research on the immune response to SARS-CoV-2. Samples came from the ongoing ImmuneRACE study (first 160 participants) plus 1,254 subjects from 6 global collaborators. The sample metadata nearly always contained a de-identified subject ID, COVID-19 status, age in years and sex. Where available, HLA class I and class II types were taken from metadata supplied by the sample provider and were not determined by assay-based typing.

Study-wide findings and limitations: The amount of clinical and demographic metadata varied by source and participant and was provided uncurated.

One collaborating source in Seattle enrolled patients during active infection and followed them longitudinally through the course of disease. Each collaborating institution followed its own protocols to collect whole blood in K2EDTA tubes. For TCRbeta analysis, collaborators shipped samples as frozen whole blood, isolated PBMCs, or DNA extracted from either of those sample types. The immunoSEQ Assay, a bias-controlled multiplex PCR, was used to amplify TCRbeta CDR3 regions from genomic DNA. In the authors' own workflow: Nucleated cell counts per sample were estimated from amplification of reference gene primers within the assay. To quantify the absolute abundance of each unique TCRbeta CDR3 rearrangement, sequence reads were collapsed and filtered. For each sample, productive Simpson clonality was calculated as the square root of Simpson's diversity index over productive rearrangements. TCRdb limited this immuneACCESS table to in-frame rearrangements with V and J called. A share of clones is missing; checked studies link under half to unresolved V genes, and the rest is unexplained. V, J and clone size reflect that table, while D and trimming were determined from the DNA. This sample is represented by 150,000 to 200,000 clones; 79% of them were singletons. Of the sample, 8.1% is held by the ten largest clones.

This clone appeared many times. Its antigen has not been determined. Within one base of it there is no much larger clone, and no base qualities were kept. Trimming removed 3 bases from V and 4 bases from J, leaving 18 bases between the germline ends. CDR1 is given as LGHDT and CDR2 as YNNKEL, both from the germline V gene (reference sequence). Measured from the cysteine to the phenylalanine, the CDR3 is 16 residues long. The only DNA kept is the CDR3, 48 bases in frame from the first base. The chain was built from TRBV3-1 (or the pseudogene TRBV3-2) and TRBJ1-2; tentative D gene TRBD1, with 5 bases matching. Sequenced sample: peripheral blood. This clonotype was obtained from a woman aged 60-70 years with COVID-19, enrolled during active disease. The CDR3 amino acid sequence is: CASSHDTGVDSYGYTF. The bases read TGTGCCAGCAGCCATGATACAGGTGTCGATTCCTATGGCTACACCTTC.